These T cell receptor beta chains were read from a single sample in a study of blood T cell repertoires in COVID-19. The table came from immunoSEQ multiplex PCR; TCRdb's copy has only in-frame clones and leaves some out. The sample gives fewer than 250,000 clones, approximately 80% of which show up once; 15% to 20% is in the top ten. Sequencing was done on a sample of peripheral blood. The receptors originated from a human donor in a cohort sampled during active COVID-19. Each CDR3 is given with its conserved first and last residue. D genes are given only for firm matches. Only some rows state a clone size, as once, few, many or a class for expanded clones.

size	D	V	J	DNA	CDR3
.	.	TRBV6-5	TRBJ2-2	TGTGCCAGCAGGTGGGGAGGCGGGGAGCTGTTTTTT	CASRWGGGELFF
.	.	TRBV7-9	TRBJ2-5	TGTGCCAGCAGCTTAGCGCTCACGGGGGTTCAAGAGACCCAGTACTTC	CASSLALTGVQETQYF
.	.	TRBV7-8	TRBJ1-2	TGTGCCAGCAGCTTAGTTAGCGGCGGGCAGCTCTATGGCTACACCTTC	CASSLVSGGQLYGYTF
.	TRBD2	TRBV10-3	TRBJ2-1	TGTGCCACCATGACTAGCGGGAGTTCTACTGAGCAGTTCTTC	CATMTSGSSTEQFF
.	TRBD1	TRBV6-5	TRBJ1-1	TGTGCCAGCAGTTACTCGGGACAGAATGAAGCTTTCTTT	CASSYSGQNEAFF
.	TRBD1	TRBV27	TRBJ2-1	TGTGCCAGCAGTTGGACAGGGGGTCGTAGAAGCTCCTACAATGAGCAGTTCTTC	CASSWTGGRRSSYNEQFF
.	TRBD2	TRBV19	TRBJ2-1	TGTGCCAGTAGTATATCTTCTAGCGGGGGGTACAATGAGCAGTTCTTC	CASSISSSGGYNEQFF
.	.	TRBV19	TRBJ1-6	TGTGCCAGTAGTATAGTTGGGGTCTCCGGGGATTCACCCCTCCACTTT	CASSIVGVSGDSPLHF
.	.	TRBV5-1	TRBJ2-3	TGCGCCAGCAGCTTGGATGTGTCAGCAGATACGCAGTATTTT	CASSLDVSADTQYF
.	.	TRBV6-1	TRBJ1-1	TGTGCCAGCAGTGAAGCCTGGCGGTCTCAGGGCTCGGCTGAAGCTTTCTTT	CASSEAWRSQGSAEAFF
once	TRBD2	TRBV7-2	TRBJ2-3	TGTGCCAGCAGCTCGGGCCTACTAGCGGGGGCAGATACGCAGTATTTT	CASSSGLLAGADTQYF
.	.	TRBV4-1	TRBJ2-2	TGCGCCAGCAGGGGACTGAGGGACGGGGAGCTGTTTTTT	CASRGLRDGELFF
many	.	TRBV29-1	TRBJ2-2	TGCAGCGTTGAGACCGGACATTCCACCGGGGAGCTGTTTTTT	CSVETGHSTGELFF
.	.	TRBV7-6	TRBJ1-3	TGTGCCAGCAGCTTAGCCACCCAGGGCTCTGGAAACACCATATATTTT	CASSLATQGSGNTIYF
.	TRBD1	TRBV7-2	TRBJ2-6	TGTGCCAGCAGCACCCGGACAGGTGTGCAGGCTGGGGCCAACGTCCTGACTTTC	CASSTRTGVQAGANVLTF
.	.	TRBV5-1	TRBJ2-5	TGCGCCAGCAGCTTGGCGTTCCAGCGCGCCCAAGAGACCCAGTACTTC	CASSLAFQRAQETQYF
.	.	TRBV7-9	TRBJ1-2	TGTGCCAGCAGCTTAGAGGTCCGGGTAACCTTC	CASSLEVRVTF
.	TRBD2	TRBV5-1	TRBJ2-3	TGCGCCGGCAGAGAGCGGGGGAGTAGCACAGATACGCAGTATTTT	CAGRERGSSTDTQYF
.	.	TRBV19	TRBJ1-5	TGTGCCAGTAGTCGAGGGCAGCCCTATAGCAATCAGCCCCAGCATTTT	CASSRGQPYSNQPQHF
.	TRBD2	TRBV7-8	TRBJ2-1	TGTGCCAGCACTCGGACTAGCGGGAGGGCCTTGTTCTTC	CASTRTSGRALFF
.	.	TRBV2	TRBJ2-6	TGTGCCAGCTCCCAGCAGGTCGACGTCCTGACTTTC	CASSQQVDVLTF
.	TRBD2	TRBV7-9	TRBJ2-1	TGTGCCAGCAGCTTAGCGCGGGGGGTGGCCTACAATGAGCAGTTCTTC	CASSLARGVAYNEQFF
many	.	TRBV6-5	TRBJ1-3	TGTGCCAGCAGGCGGGGGGAGTCTGGAAACACCATATATTTT	CASRRGESGNTIYF
.	.	TRBV5-1	TRBJ1-1	TGCGCCAGCAGCTTGGCCGGGAACACTGAAGCTTTCTTT	CASSLAGNTEAFF
.	.	TRBV2	TRBJ1-4	TGTGCCAGCAGTGAAGAGGTGTTGACACCCCCGAACGAAAAACTGTTTTTT	CASSEEVLTPPNEKLFF
.	TRBD1	TRBV12-5	TRBJ1-2	TGTGCTAGTGGTTTAGTCCGGGGACAGGGAGCTAACTATGGCTACACCTTC	CASGLVRGQGANYGYTF
.	.	TRBV5-1	TRBJ1-4	TGCGCCAGCAGACGCGACAGAGAAAAACTGTTTTTT	CASRRDREKLFF
.	.	TRBV7-2	TRBJ2-1	TGTGCCAGCAGCTTGGTTCGCAGCTCCTACAATGAGCAGTTCTTC	CASSLVRSSYNEQFF
once	.	TRBV3-1/TRBV3-2	TRBJ2-5	TGTGCCAGCAGCCAGGCACCGTCAGGCCAAGAGACCCAGTACTTC	CASSQAPSGQETQYF
.	TRBD2	TRBV13	TRBJ2-7	TGTGCCAGCAGCTTGGGACTAGCGGGGTCTGTCGAGCAGTACTTC	CASSLGLAGSVEQYF
.	.	TRBV5-1	TRBJ1-1	TGCGCCAGCAGTGACAGCCTGAACACTGAAGCTTTCTTT	CASSDSLNTEAFF
.	.	TRBV10-2	TRBJ2-2	TGCGCCAGCAGTGACGGTCGTGAACACACCGGGGAGCTGTTTTTT	CASSDGREHTGELFF
.	.	TRBV2	TRBJ1-1	TGTGCCAGCAGTGTGTTTAGGAGCACTGAAGCTTTCTTT	CASSVFRSTEAFF
.	TRBD1	TRBV5-6	TRBJ1-6	TGTGCCAGCAGCACCTGGACAGGGCGGGCCCTCCACTTT	CASSTWTGRALHF
few	.	TRBV2	TRBJ2-7	TGTGCCAGCCAGGACAGCTTCTCCTACGAGCAGTACTTC	CASQDSFSYEQYF
few	TRBD2	TRBV4-2	TRBJ2-1	TGTGCCAGCAGATCTCCGGGGGGGAATGAGCAGTTCTTC	CASRSPGGNEQFF
.	.	TRBV7-2	TRBJ1-6	TGTGCCAGCAGCTCAAATGGACAGCAAGGTTCACCCCTCCACTTT	CASSSNGQQGSPLHF
.	.	TRBV6-5	TRBJ2-7	TGTGCCAGCCTTTTTCACTGCGAGCAGTACTTC	CASLFHCEQYF
.	TRBD1	TRBV7-6	TRBJ1-5	TGTGCCAGCAGCCGGGGGACAGGGGAAGGTCAGCCCCAGCATTTT	CASSRGTGEGQPQHF
few	.	TRBV7-3	TRBJ2-2	TGTGCCAGCAGCCTAACTAGCACCGGGGAGCTGTTTTTT	CASSLTSTGELFF
.	.	TRBV27	TRBJ2-3	TGTGCCAGCAGTTTGGACAGTTTCACAGATACGCAGTATTTT	CASSLDSFTDTQYF
.	TRBD1	TRBV28	TRBJ1-1	TGTGCCAGCGGAGACCCGGGACAGTCCATGAACACTGAAGCTTTCTTT	CASGDPGQSMNTEAFF
once	TRBD1	TRBV19	TRBJ1-1	TGTGCCAGTAGTATCCGACCCAGGGGGACGGCTGAAGCTTTCTTT	CASSIRPRGTAEAFF
.	TRBD1	TRBV18	TRBJ1-4	TGTGCCAGCTCTCCTACAGGGGGCCATGAAAAACTGTTTTTT	CASSPTGGHEKLFF
.	.	TRBV6-5	TRBJ1-6	TGTGCCAGCAGTTACAGTACAGAAAATTCACCCCTCCACTTT	CASSYSTENSPLHF
.	.	TRBV18	TRBJ1-4	TGTGCCAGCTCACCAGGCGGGAGAAATGAAAAACTGTTTTTT	CASSPGGRNEKLFF
.	TRBD2	TRBV28	TRBJ2-7	TGTGCCAGCAGTTCCGCCTCGACTAGCGGGAGGGCATATAGAGTCTTGGAGCAGTACTTC	CASSSASTSGRAYRVLEQYF
.	.	TRBV28	TRBJ2-1	TGTGCCAGCAGCTACTCCGGGACCTACAATGAGCAGTTCTTC	CASSYSGTYNEQFF
.	.	TRBV5-1	TRBJ2-5	TGCGCCAGCAGCCTTGTCCCGGGACAAGAGACCCAGTACTTC	CASSLVPGQETQYF
.	TRBD1	TRBV10-3	TRBJ2-2	TGTGCCATCACCAGGACAGGGGTGGACACCGGGGAGCTGTTTTTT	CAITRTGVDTGELFF
.	.	TRBV7-9	TRBJ1-2	TGTGCCAGCAGCTTAACCTCAACCCCAGACAATGGCTACACCTTC	CASSLTSTPDNGYTF
.	.	TRBV24-1	TRBJ2-5	TGTGCCACCAGTGGTTCGGACAGACCCAGCCAAGAGACCCAGTACTTC	CATSGSDRPSQETQYF
.	TRBD1	TRBV6-5	TRBJ2-5	TGTGCCAGCAGTTTTAGGGGACAGACGTACCAAGAGACCCAGTACTTC	CASSFRGQTYQETQYF
.	.	TRBV6-5	TRBJ1-6	TGTGCCAGCAGAATTGGAGGGCCCAGCCCTTCACCCCTCCACTTT	CASRIGGPSPSPLHF
once	TRBD1	TRBV5-1	TRBJ2-7	TGCGCCAGCAGCCCCGGTAGGGACAGGGTTTCCGAGCAGTACTTC	CASSPGRDRVSEQYF
.	TRBD2	TRBV2	TRBJ2-5	TGTGCCAGCAGTGACACGGCGGTAGCGGGTCTCCCGGGAGAGACCCAGTACTTC	CASSDTAVAGLPGETQYF
.	TRBD2	TRBV14	TRBJ2-7	TGTGCCAGCAGCCAAGATACTAGCGGGAGCCCTTACGAGCAGTACTTC	CASSQDTSGSPYEQYF
many	TRBD1	TRBV4-2	TRBJ2-1	TGTGCCAGCAGCCAAGACTTCGACAGGGGTTACAATGAGCAGTTCTTC	CASSQDFDRGYNEQFF
.	.	TRBV6-1	TRBJ1-5	TGTGCCAGCAGTGAGGGGACATCGGGCCACAATCAGCCCCAGCATTTT	CASSEGTSGHNQPQHF